The next 13 T cell receptor beta chains were all read from a single sample in a study of cytomegalovirus exposure and HLA in healthy donors. The PCR employed 60 Vbeta primers together with 13 Jbeta primers. Sequencing was performed with immunoSEQ multiplex PCR; in TCRdb, only in-frame clones are kept and a portion is missing. The data contain 100,000 to 150,000 clones, roughly 80% of them seen just once; the ten biggest clones take up more than 3%. What was sequenced was PBMCs. Receptor source: a man aged 18 to 35 in good health and CMV-seropositive.

This chain uses TRBV12-5 with TRBJ2-3; TRBD2 matches at 11 bases. The CDR3 totals 17 residues. Germline V lookup: CDR1 LGHNT, CDR2 FRNRAP. The J segment lost 1 base and the V segment lost 1 base, leaving 4 bases of the junction unmatched. CDR3 residues: CASGLGIAGGGTDTQYF. CDR3 nucleotides: TGTGCTAGTGGTTTGGGAATAGCGGGGGGGGGCACAGATACGCAGTATTTT.

Turning to this clone: One end of the junction does not line up with germline, which may come from a read error. The chain has TRBV7-9 and TRBJ1-1; D is possibly TRBD1 (6 bases). Germline loops: CDR1 SEHNR, CDR2 FQNEAQ (reference sequence). The CDR3 is made up of 17 amino acids. This CDR3 is CSSSQNLQQGRDTEAFF. The CDR3 coding sequence is TGTTCCAGCAGCCAAAATCTACAACAGGGTCGCGACACTGAAGCTTTCTTT. Using reference TRBV7-9 and TRBJ1-1 for the parts outside the CDR3, the full variable domain is DTGVSQNPRHKITKRGQNVTFRCDPISEHNRLYWYRQTLGQGPEFLTYFQNEAQLEKSRLLSDRFSAERPKGSFSTLEIQRTEQGDSAMYLCSSSQNLQQGRDTEAFFGQGTRLTVV.

The chain couples TRBV6-1 to TRBJ2-7; 7 bases fit TRBD1. This CDR3 contains 15 residues. V lost 3 bases to trimming and J lost 4 bases; unmatched junction nucleotides: 9. The germline CDR1 and CDR2 sequences are MNHNS and SASEGT. The CDR3 nucleotides are TGTGCCAGCAGTGAGTTTTGGGGGACAGCTTACGAGCAGTACTTC. Its protein product is CASSEFWGTAYEQYF.

This sequence joins TRBV7-6 and TRBJ2-1; 11 bases map to TRBD1. The germline gives CDR1 SGHVS, CDR2 FNYEAQ. The CDR3 consists of 14 residues. The V and J ends lost 5 bases and 10 bases, in that order; junction bases with no gene match: 7. The CDR3 protein is CASSGGQGAGEQFF. Here the CDR3 DNA reads TGTGCCAGCAGCGGTGGACAGGGGGCAGGGGAGCAGTTCTTC.

The gene calls are TRBV2 and TRBJ1-1, with no clear D. Germline-derived CDR1 and CDR2 are SNHLY and FYNNEI. The CDR3 is 18 amino acids. The V end lost 6 bases, the J end lost 4 bases, and 27 bases lay between the germline ends. The CDR3: CASSDDKTNLRWGTEAFF. The CDR3 DNA sequence: TGTGCCAGCAGCGATGACAAGACTAATTTGCGCTGGGGCACTGAAGCTTTCTTT.

The chain has TRBV19 and TRBJ1-1, with unresolved D. V was clipped by 9 bases and J by 8 bases, with 25 bases between them. CDR3 length: 15 residues. Germline values: CDR1 LNHDA, CDR2 SQIVND (reference sequence). The CDR3 sequence: CASKEFGSVRLEAFF. The CDR3 DNA reads TGTGCCAGCAAAGAGTTCGGGTCGGTTCGCCTGGAAGCTTTCTTT.

The rearrangement joins TRBV6-5 to TRBJ1-2; D may be TRBD1 (6 bases). CDR1 MNHEY and CDR2 SVGAGI come from the germline V gene. The CDR3 length is 15 residues. The ends were cut back, 4 bases at V and 6 bases at J, with 18 bases in the middle. CDR3 DNA: TGTGCCAGCAGTTCCACCAGGGGTAGTTGGCATGGCTACACCTTC. It codes for CASSSTRGSWHGYTF.

This chain joins TRBV6-6 and TRBJ2-3; 10 bases map to TRBD1. The CDR3 has 16 residues. Trimming took 0 bases from V and 1 from J; bases not matched to a gene: 1. Germline assignment: CDR1 MNHNY and CDR2 SVGAGI (reference sequence). The CDR3 sequence: CASSYSGTGGTDTQYF. In nucleotides, the CDR3 is TGTGCCAGCAGTTACTCTGGGACAGGGGGCACAGATACGCAGTATTTT.

This chain connects TRBV7-2 to TRBJ1-1; D gene uncertain. V dropped 5 bases and J dropped 1 base, with 8 bases sitting between them. The CDR3 is made up of 13 amino acids. The germline V gene has CDR1 SGHTA and CDR2 FQGNSA. CDR3: CASSIAGNTEAFF. In DNA form, the CDR3 reads TGTGCCAGCAGCATCGCAGGGAACACTGAAGCTTTCTTT.

V gene TRBV5-4 combines with J gene TRBJ1-2; tentative D call: TRBD1 (6 bases). The CDR3 covers 11 residues. The germline V and J ends were trimmed by 2 bases and 7 bases, with 6 bases remaining between them. CDR1 is SGHNT and CDR2 is YYREEE in the germline V gene (reference sequence). The CDR3 DNA reads as TGTGCCAGCAGCTTACAGGGTGGCTACACCTTC. This encodes CASSLQGGYTF.

This chain connects TRBV7-2 to TRBJ2-7, with a possible D match to TRBD2 (5 bases). Germline V gene lookup returns CDR1 SGHTA and CDR2 FQGNSA. The length of the CDR3 is 11 residues. Trimming took 4 bases from V and 9 from J, leaving 10 bases between them. CDR3 residues: CASSSGLGQYF. DNA for the CDR3: TGTGCCAGCAGCTCCGGACTCGGGCAGTACTTC.

The sample holds one count of this clone. The V call is TRBV27, the J call TRBJ2-7; unclear D gene. This CDR3 is built from 11 residues. Trimming removed 4 bases from V and 6 bases from J, with 7 bases in between. Germline CDR1 reads MNHEY; CDR2 reads SMNVEV (reference sequence). The CDR3 sequence: CASSSYSEQYF. As DNA, the CDR3 is TGTGCCAGCAGTTCTTATTCCGAGCAGTACTTC.

This clone has only one observation. The chain uses TRBV23-1 and TRBJ1-1, with D possibly matching TRBD1 (5 bases). TRBV23-1 is an ORF, with its function uncertain. V was trimmed by 0 bases and J by 0 bases, leaving 20 bases between them. The CDR3 is 19 residues long. The CDR3 here is CASSQSPQLSGGVNTEAFF. CDR3 coding DNA: TGCGCCAGCAGTCAATCCCCCCAATTGAGTGGGGGGGTGAACACTGAAGCTTTCTTT.